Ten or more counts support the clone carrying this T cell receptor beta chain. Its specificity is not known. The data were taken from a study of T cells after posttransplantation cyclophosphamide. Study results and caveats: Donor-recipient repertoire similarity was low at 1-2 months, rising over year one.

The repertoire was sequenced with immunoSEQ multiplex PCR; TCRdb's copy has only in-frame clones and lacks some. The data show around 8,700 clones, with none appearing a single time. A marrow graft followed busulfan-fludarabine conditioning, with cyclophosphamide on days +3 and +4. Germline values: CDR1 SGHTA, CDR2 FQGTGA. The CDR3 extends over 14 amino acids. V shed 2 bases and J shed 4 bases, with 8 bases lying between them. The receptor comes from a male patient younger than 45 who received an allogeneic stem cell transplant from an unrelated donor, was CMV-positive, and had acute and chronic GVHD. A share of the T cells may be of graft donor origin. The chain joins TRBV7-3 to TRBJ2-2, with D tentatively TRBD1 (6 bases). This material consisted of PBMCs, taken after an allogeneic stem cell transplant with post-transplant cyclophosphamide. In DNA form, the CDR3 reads TGTGCCAGCAGCTTAGGGGGCTTCACCGGGGAGCTGTTTTTT. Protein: CASSLGGFTGELFF.